This entry describes one T cell receptor (beta chain). Its antigen is undetermined. CD45RO-negative, CCR7-selected cells formed the naive CD8 fraction, which excluded terminally differentiated effector memory CD45RA+ cells. This entry comes from a study of shared clonotypes between healthy human individuals. Study-level results: Naive subsets tended to show greater estimated richness than memory subsets.

Every immunoSEQ plate was one replicate of a subset's evenly spread DNA. This table comes from immunoSEQ multiplex PCR, and its TCRdb copy is limited to in-frame clones, with some not included. Among some 2.1 million clones listed, just under 95% were seen once. CDR3 length: 16 residues. Germline V lookup: CDR1 MDHEN, CDR2 SYDVKM. The V gene lost 1 base and the J gene lost 3 bases, with 15 bases spanning the gap. V gene TRBV28 combines with J gene TRBJ1-2; maybe TRBD1 (5 bases). Sequenced: naive CD8+ T cells from PBMCs. The sequence derives from a man younger than 30 in good health. Some clones in this sample may be carry-over from other donors' samples. The CDR3 region is CASSLFVGGEDYGYTF. The CDR3 DNA is TGTGCCAGCAGTTTATTCGTTGGAGGGGAGGACTATGGCTACACCTTC.